A single sample gave rise to the 30 T cell receptor beta chains below, sequenced in a study of T cell repertoires in ileal Crohn's disease. Some clones are missing from TCRdb's copy, which holds only in-frame ones; the method was immunoSEQ multiplex PCR. The sample comprises some 2,600 clones, about three quarters of which are singletons, and about an eighth rests with the top ten. Sequenced sample: ileal tissue. The receptors come from an adult with Crohn's disease.

The CDR3 reads CASSFPGREEKLFF. For the CDR3, the DNA is TGTGCCAGCAGCTTCCCGGGGAGGGAGGAAAAACTGTTTTTT. The rearrangement joins TRBV5-5 to TRBJ1-4; no firm D call. V was trimmed by 2 bases and J by 8 bases, leaving 13 bases between them. The CDR3 contains 14 residues. In germline, CDR1 is SGHKS, CDR2 YYEKEE (reference sequence).

The chain is built from TRBV6-1 and TRBJ2-5; 7 bases are a match to TRBD2. The CDR3 spans 20 residues. The J segment lost 0 bases and the V segment lost 2 bases, leaving 18 bases of the junction unmatched. Germline values: CDR1 MNHNS, CDR2 SASEGT. DNA for the CDR3: TGTGCCAGCAGTGAAAATGGGGCTAGCGGAAAAAGCATGTACCAAGAGACCCAGTACTTC. Translating it yields CASSENGASGKSMYQETQYF.

The chain employs TRBV9 and TRBJ2-1, with a possible D match to TRBD2 (6 bases). The CDR3 covers 17 residues. V dropped 0 bases and J dropped 7 bases, with 20 bases sitting between them. From germline, CDR1 is SGDLS and CDR2 YYNGEE. The CDR3 DNA is TGTGCCAGCAGCGTAGCATCCGGGGCGGGGCCAGGTAATGAGCAGTTCTTC. The encoded protein is CASSVASGAGPGNEQFF.

V is TRBV4-1 and J is TRBJ2-7; TRBD1 matches 8 bases. The V and J ends lost 1 base and 2 bases, in that order; junction bases with no gene match: 4. This CDR3 has 15 residues. Germline V gene lookup returns CDR1 MGHRA and CDR2 YSYEKL. CDR3 sequence (DNA): TGCGCCAGCAGCCAAGGGGGACAGGCCGCCTACGAGCAGTACTTC. It codes for CASSQGGQAAYEQYF.

This chain connects TRBV6-1 to TRBJ2-1; 9 bases are shared with TRBD2. Germline trimming cut 2 bases from V and 5 bases from J; bases unmatched to any gene: 10. Germline CDR1 and CDR2: MNHNS and SASEGT. CDR3 size: 17 residues. CDR3 residues: CASSEPGGRAGHNEQFF. The CDR3 bases are TGTGCCAGCAGTGAACCGGGCGGGAGGGCCGGTCACAATGAGCAGTTCTTC.

The chain carries TRBV5-1 and TRBJ1-1; 9 nucleotides line up with TRBD1. Germline V gene sequence: CDR1 SGHRS, CDR2 YFSETQ. V shed 4 bases, J shed 4 bases, and the junction held 8 bases outside the gene matches. The CDR3 has 15 residues. The CDR3, as DNA: TGCGCCAGCAGCGCAGCCGGGACAGGGCTCACTGAAGCTTTCTTT. This gives the protein CASSAAGTGLTEAFF.

This rearrangement joins TRBV7-3 to TRBJ2-5; possibly TRBD1 for D (5 bases). Germline values: CDR1 SGHTA, CDR2 FQGTGA. This CDR3 region has 13 residues. V lost 2 bases and J lost 5, with 9 bases in between. In DNA form, the CDR3 reads TGTGCCAGCAGCTTAGGCCAGGGCGAGACCCAGTACTTC. It specifies CASSLGQGETQYF.

This clone was counted only a few times. Other DNA variants within this sample encode the same CDR3. The rearrangement joins TRBV27 to TRBJ2-7; the D gene is possibly TRBD2 (7 bases). Germline CDR1 and CDR2: MNHEY and SMNVEV (reference sequence). This CDR3 has 15 amino acids. Trimming left V 4 bases short and J 0 bases short, with 13 bases between. This CDR3 is CASSYSGEGSYEQYF. Written as DNA, the CDR3 is TGTGCCAGCAGTTACTCAGGGGAGGGCTCCTACGAGCAGTACTTC.

V is TRBV6-6 and J is TRBJ1-5; tentatively, D is TRBD1 (6 bases). V was clipped by 6 bases and J by 0 bases, with 9 bases between them. The germline CDR1 and CDR2 sequences are MNHNY and SVGAGI (reference sequence). The CDR3 has 14 residues. CDR3 in DNA: TGTGCCAGCAGGGACAGCAATAGCAATCAGCCCCAGCATTTT. Protein product: CASRDSNSNQPQHF.

The J gene is TRBJ2-1, the V gene TRBV5-8; D is perhaps TRBD2 (7 bases). From germline, CDR1 is SGHTS and CDR2 YDEGEE. The V and J ends lost 3 bases and 6 bases respectively, with 16 bases between them. The CDR3 is made up of 15 amino acids. For the CDR3, the DNA is TGTGCCAGCAGCTCCCCCAGGGGAGGGGGCAATGAGCAGTTCTTC. Translated: CASSSPRGGGNEQFF. Variable domain in full (rest from reference TRBV5-8 and TRBJ2-1): EAGVTQSPTHLIKTRGQQATLRCSPISGHTSVYWYQQALGLGLQFLLWYDEGEERNRGNFPPRFSGRQFPNYSSELNVNALELEDSALYLCASSSPRGGGNEQFFGPGTRLTVL.

The rearrangement links TRBV7-8 to TRBJ2-5; maybe TRBD2 (7 bases). Trimming cost V 1 base and J 1 base, with 10 bases left between them. The CDR3 extends over 15 amino acids. In germline, CDR1 is SGHVS, CDR2 FQNEAQ. CDR3 bases: TGTGCCAGCAGCTTAGTGCGGGGGCCCCAAGAGACCCAGTACTTC. Translated: CASSLVRGPQETQYF.

The CDR3 reads CAISERGLGQGGTEAFF. In nucleotides, the CDR3 is TGTGCCATCAGTGAGCGCGGGCTGGGACAGGGCGGCACTGAAGCTTTCTTT. V and J are TRBV10-3 and TRBJ1-1, with TRBD1 identical over 9 bases. The CDR3 sequence is 17 residues long. Trimming took 2 bases from V and 4 from J; bases not matched to a gene: 11. Germline CDR1 reads ENHRY; CDR2 reads SYGVKD.

In its sample, this clone is large (0.1 to 1%). The chain recombines TRBV9 with TRBJ2-3, with 11 bases fitting TRBD2. CDR3 size: 14 residues. V lost 4 bases and J lost 10; bases outside the gene matches: 8. CDR1 SGDLS and CDR2 YYNGEE come from the germline V gene. CDR3 loop: CASSSGTSGLSQYF. The DNA for the CDR3 is TGTGCCAGCAGCTCTGGGACTAGCGGTCTGTCGCAGTATTTT.

CDR3 region: CASSRQVKEKLFF. In DNA form, the CDR3 reads TGTGCCAGTAGTCGACAGGTCAAAGAAAAACTGTTTTTT. V is TRBV19 and J is TRBJ1-4, with D possibly TRBD1 on 6 matching bases. V shed 5 bases and J shed 8 bases, with 12 bases lying between them. CDR3 length: 13 residues. CDR1 is LNHDA, CDR2 SQIVND, per germline (reference sequence).

Relative to its sample, this clone is hyperexpanded. V gene TRBV7-6 combines with J gene TRBJ2-1; 7 bases fit TRBD2. The germline V gene encodes CDR1 SGHVS and CDR2 FNYEAQ. The CDR3 spans 14 residues. Unmatched junction bases numbered 2, after V lost 1 base and J lost 5 bases. The CDR3 DNA follows: TGTGCCAGCAGCTTAGGGGGGGGGAACAATGAGCAGTTCTTC. Translating gives CASSLGGGNNEQFF.

This chain connects TRBV6-1 to TRBJ2-3; D is unclear. The V gene lost 4 bases and the J gene lost 9 bases, with 8 bases spanning the gap. Germline CDR1 reads MNHNS; CDR2 reads SASEGT. The CDR3 totals 11 residues. The CDR3 bases are TGTGCCAGCAGTGTAGGCAGGACGCAGTATTTT. Residues: CASSVGRTQYF.

The V call is TRBV9, the J call TRBJ2-3; TRBD2 matches 12 bases. V was clipped by 0 bases and J by 4 bases; unmatched bases: 9. This CDR3 is built from 18 residues. CDR1 is SGDLS and CDR2 is YYNGEE in the germline V gene. CDR3 DNA: TGTGCCAGCAGCGTAGCCCAATGGCTAGCGGGAGGGTCAGATACGCAGTATTTT. It specifies CASSVAQWLAGGSDTQYF.

This chain uses TRBV2 with TRBJ2-6, with D tentatively TRBD1 (5 bases). Trimming took 1 base from V and 6 from J, leaving 10 bases between them. The V gene's germline CDR1 is SNHLY and CDR2 FYNNEI. The CDR3 sequence is 15 residues long. CDR3 coding DNA: TGTGCCAGCAGTGAAGAGGCAGGGCCGGCCAACGTCCTGACTTTC. This sequence encodes CASSEEAGPANVLTF.

The rearrangement links TRBV9 to TRBJ2-1; D may be TRBD1 (5 bases). Germline assignment: CDR1 SGDLS and CDR2 YYNGEE. CDR3 length: 15 amino acids. V was trimmed by 0 bases and J by 5 bases, leaving 12 bases between them. The CDR3 DNA reads as TGTGCCAGCAGCGTAGGGGGCGGCAGAGACAATGAGCAGTTCTTC. Its translation is CASSVGGGRDNEQFF.

A single count supports this clone. The chain recombines TRBV5-1 with TRBJ2-5; tentative D call: TRBD2 (6 bases). Germline V gene sequence: CDR1 SGHRS, CDR2 YFSETQ. This CDR3 region has 14 residues. V gave up 3 bases and J gave up 5 bases, with 14 bases separating them. The CDR3 sequence is CASSSGSGGETQYF. The CDR3 nucleotides read TGCGCCAGCAGCTCGGGTAGCGGTGGTGAGACCCAGTACTTC.

V gene TRBV11-2 combines with J gene TRBJ1-4; no reliable D call. Trimming removed 3 bases from V and 3 bases from J, with 8 bases in between. This CDR3 region has 14 residues. CDR1 is SGHAT, CDR2 FQNNGV, per germline. The chain's CDR3 is CASSLNSPNEKLFF. CDR3 DNA: TGTGCCAGCAGCTTGAACAGTCCTAATGAAAAACTGTTTTTT.

The chain has TRBV5-1 and TRBJ2-1, with D possibly TRBD1 on 5 matching bases. Trimming removed 0 bases from V and 2 bases from J, with 6 bases in between. Germline assignment: CDR1 SGHRS and CDR2 YFSETQ. CDR3 length: 14 residues. Here the CDR3 reads CASSLGGPYNEQFF. For the CDR3, the DNA is TGCGCCAGCAGCTTGGGGGGCCCCTACAATGAGCAGTTCTTC.

The V and J genes are TRBV4-2 and TRBJ2-7; D is unresolved. V lost 2 bases and J 2 bases, leaving 10 bases between the germline ends. From germline, CDR1 is LGHNA and CDR2 YNFKEQ. The CDR3 runs to 14 residues. In DNA, the CDR3 is TGTGCCAGCAGCCAAACCCAGGCCGCCTACGAGCAGTACTTC. Translation: CASSQTQAAYEQYF.

The chain carries TRBV18 and TRBJ1-1; D uncertain. V was clipped by 0 bases and J by 0 bases, with 11 bases between them. Germline V gives CDR1 KGHSH, CDR2 LQKENI. There are 16 residues in the CDR3. The CDR3 nucleotides read TGTGCCAGCTCACCACCCGGGTCAAGAATGAACACTGAAGCTTTCTTT. Translation gives CASSPPGSRMNTEAFF. The whole variable domain, remainder taken from reference TRBV18 and TRBJ1-1, is NAGVMQNPRHLVRRRGQEARLRCSPMKGHSHVYWYRQLPEEGLKFMVYLQKENIIDESGMPKERFSAEFPKEGPSILRIQQVVRGDSAAYFCASSPPGSRMNTEAFFGQGTRLTVV.

This clone was detected only a few times. V and J are TRBV19 and TRBJ2-7, with TRBD2 identical over 7 bases. Germline values: CDR1 LNHDA, CDR2 SQIVND (reference sequence). Trimming at V came to 3 bases and at J to 6 bases, leaving 5 bases not matched to a gene. The CDR3 loop spans 13 amino acids. The CDR3 sequence: CASSIAGVREQYF. For the CDR3, the DNA is TGTGCCAGTAGTATTGCGGGGGTACGCGAGCAGTACTTC.

The chain carries TRBV27 and TRBJ1-2, with D hard to call. Germline CDR1 reads MNHEY; CDR2 reads SMNVEV (reference sequence). The CDR3 sequence is 14 residues long. V was trimmed by 7 bases and J by 0 bases, leaving 12 bases between them. The CDR3 region has the DNA TGTGCCAGCAAGCCGGGGTTTGCTAACTATGGCTACACCTTC. Translation gives CASKPGFANYGYTF.

The chain carries TRBV5-1 and TRBJ2-1; 9 bases line up with TRBD2. CDR3 length: 15 amino acids. CDR1 and CDR2 from the germline V gene are SGHRS and YFSETQ. V lost 4 bases and J lost 9; bases outside the gene matches: 11. The CDR3 spells CASSGDASGEGEQFF. The CDR3 nucleotides are TGCGCCAGCAGCGGCGATGCTAGCGGGGAAGGTGAGCAGTTCTTC.

This clone showed up just once. The rearrangement uses TRBV5-5 and TRBJ1-5, with D perhaps TRBD1 (5 bases). Between the trimmed V and J ends, which lost 0 bases and 7 bases, there was a span of 11 bases. CDR1 and CDR2 (germline): SGHKS, YYEKEE (reference sequence). There are 14 residues in the CDR3. CDR3 sequence reads: CASSLGQGWQPQHF. The CDR3 nucleotides are TGTGCCAGCAGCTTGGGGCAGGGTTGGCAGCCCCAGCATTTT. Filled out from reference TRBV5-5 and TRBJ1-5, the complete variable domain reads DAGVTQSPTHLIKTRGQQVTLRCSPISGHKSVSWYQQVLGQGPQFIFQYYEKEERGRGNFPDRFSARQFPNYSSELNVNALLLGDSALYLCASSLGQGWQPQHFGDGTRLSIL.

The chain combines TRBV5-1 with TRBJ2-7, with 7 positions matching TRBD2. Germline trimming cut 4 bases from V and 7 bases from J; bases unmatched to any gene: 11. Per germline, CDR1 SGHRS and CDR2 YFSETQ. The CDR3 has 14 amino acids. CDR3 DNA: TGCGCCAGCAGCGAGGGGACTACCCTAGGGGAGCAGTACTTC. Translation gives CASSEGTTLGEQYF.

The chain links TRBV5-8 to TRBJ1-2; 7 nucleotides align to TRBD1. The length of the CDR3 is 16 residues. V trimming: 4 bases; J trimming: 8 bases; junction bases outside the gene matches: 17. Germline V CDR1 and CDR2: SGHTS, YDEGEE. CDR3 sequence (DNA): TGTGCCAGCAGCGGAAGACAGGGTCGAGGGTCTGACGGCTACACCTTC. It is translated as CASSGRQGRGSDGYTF.